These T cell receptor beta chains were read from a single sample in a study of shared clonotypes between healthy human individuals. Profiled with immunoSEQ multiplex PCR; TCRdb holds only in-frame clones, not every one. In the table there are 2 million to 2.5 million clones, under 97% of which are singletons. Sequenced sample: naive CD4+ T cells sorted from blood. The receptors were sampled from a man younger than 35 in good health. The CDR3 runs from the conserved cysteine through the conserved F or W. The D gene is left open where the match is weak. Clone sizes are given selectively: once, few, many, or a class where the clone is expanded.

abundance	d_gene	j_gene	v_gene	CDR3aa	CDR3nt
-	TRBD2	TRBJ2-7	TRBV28	CASSLGTSGRARGEQYF	TGTGCCAGCAGTCTCGGGACTAGCGGGAGGGCCCGGGGCGAGCAGTACTTC
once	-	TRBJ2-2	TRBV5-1	CASSLAGRTNTGELFF	TGCGCCAGCAGCTTGGCCGGCAGGACGAACACCGGGGAGCTGTTTTTT
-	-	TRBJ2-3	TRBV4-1	CASSQDSTVTDTQYF	TGCGCCAGCAGCCAAGATAGTACCGTCACAGATACGCAGTATTTT
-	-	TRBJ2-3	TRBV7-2	CASSLSAATDTQYF	TGTGCCAGCAGCTTATCCGCAGCCACAGATACGCAGTATTTT
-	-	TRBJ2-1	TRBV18	CASSPGWGSNEQFF	TGTGCCAGCTCACCAGGTTGGGGAAGCAATGAGCAGTTCTTC
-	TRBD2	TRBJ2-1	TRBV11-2	CASSAGTSGNEQFF	TGTGCCAGCAGCGCCGGGACTAGCGGCAATGAGCAGTTCTTC
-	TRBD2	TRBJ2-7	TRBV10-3	CAIASGSTYEQYF	TGTGCCATCGCTAGCGGGAGCACCTACGAGCAGTACTTC
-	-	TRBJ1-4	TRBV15	CATSPRSATNEKLFF	TGTGCCACCAGCCCCCGTTCAGCAACTAATGAAAAACTGTTTTTT
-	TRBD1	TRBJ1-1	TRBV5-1	CASSPWGQGVNTEAFF	TGCGCCAGCAGCCCGTGGGGACAGGGGGTCAACACTGAAGCTTTCTTT
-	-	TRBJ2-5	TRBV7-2	CASRAGVGETQYF	TGTGCCAGCAGAGCCGGGGTCGGGGAGACCCAGTACTTC
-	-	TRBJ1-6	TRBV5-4	CASSLGDSRNSPLHF	TGTGCCAGCAGCTTGGGGGATTCGAGGAATTCACCCCTCCACTTT
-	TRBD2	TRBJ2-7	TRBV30	CAWNKGLPYEQYF	TGTGCCTGGAATAAGGGACTACCGTACGAGCAGTACTTC
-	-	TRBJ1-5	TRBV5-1	CASSTGQGGNQPQHF	TGCGCCAGCAGCACCGGCCAAGGGGGCAATCAGCCCCAGCATTTT
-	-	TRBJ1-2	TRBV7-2	CASSLPSTGGYTF	TGTGCCAGCAGCTTACCGTCGACGGGTGGCTACACCTTC
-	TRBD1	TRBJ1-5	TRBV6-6	CASSASRGDNQPQHF	TGTGCCAGCAGTGCGAGCAGGGGGGATAATCAGCCCCAGCATTTT
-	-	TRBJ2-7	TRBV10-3	CAISDRQDLRYEQYF	TGTGCCATCAGTGATAGGCAAGATCTGCGCTACGAGCAGTACTTC
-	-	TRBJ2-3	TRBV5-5	CASSLEAGVQLDTQYF	TGTGCCAGCAGCTTGGAGGCAGGGGTGCAGTTGGATACGCAGTATTTT
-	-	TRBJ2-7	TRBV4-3	CASSQDFEAYEQYF	TGCGCCAGCAGCCAAGATTTCGAGGCCTACGAGCAGTACTTC
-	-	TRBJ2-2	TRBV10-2	CASSPGVSGNTGELFF	TGCGCCAGCAGCCCCGGGGTGTCAGGGAACACCGGGGAGCTGTTTTTT
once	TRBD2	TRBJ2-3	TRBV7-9	CASSAGGGTDTQYF	TGTGCCAGCAGCGCGGGGGGAGGTACAGATACGCAGTATTTT
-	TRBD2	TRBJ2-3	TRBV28	CASSPGGAIDTQYF	TGTGCCAGCAGCCCCGGGGGGGCGATAGATACGCAGTATTTT
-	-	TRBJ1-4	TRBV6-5	CASSYSTDTLKLFF	TGTGCCAGCAGTTACTCTACAGACACCCTAAAACTGTTTTTT
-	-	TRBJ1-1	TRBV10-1	CASSRGMNTEAFF	TGCGCCAGCTCTCGCGGTATGAACACTGAAGCTTTCTTT
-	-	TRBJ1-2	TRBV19	CATTDTNYGYTF	TGTGCCACTACCGACACCAACTATGGCTACACCTTC
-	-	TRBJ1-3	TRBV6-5	CASSYQSGGSGNTIYF	TGTGCCAGCAGTTACCAGTCCGGAGGTTCTGGAAACACCATATATTTT